This T cell receptor (beta chain) was identified during a study of CXCR3-negative and CXCR3-positive naive CD8 T cells. Germline lookup yields CDR1 SGHAT and CDR2 FQNNGV. The CDR3 loop spans 14 amino acids. UMI labels and 5' RACE were used to prepare the TRB cDNA libraries. TCRdb reanalyzed the 5' RACE reads, giving one entry per CDR3 protein sequence and no DNA. The repertoire shows some 41,000 distinct CDR3 sequences; the top ten hold 1.5% to 2%. Cells classed as naive CD8+ T cells were CD45RO-CCR7+CD27+CD95-. This TCR derives from a human donor in good health. Some clones in this sample may be carry-over from other donors' samples. Material: naive CXCR3- CD8+ T cells from blood. The subset denotes: CD45RO-CCR7+CD27+CD95- naive CD8+ T cells lacking CXCR3 (TNR3-). The chain couples TRBV11-2 to TRBJ1-2; absent DNA, TCRdb's TRBD1 call cannot be checked. CDR3 region: CASSFRGGAGGYTF. The full variable domain, its missing parts supplied by reference TRBV11-2 and TRBJ1-2, is EAGVAQSPRYKIIEKRQSVAFWCNPISGHATLYWYQQILGQGPKLLIQFQNNGVVDDSQLPKDRFSAERLKGVDSTLKIQPAKLEDSAVYLCASSFRGGAGGYTFGSGTRLTVV.